This T cell receptor beta chain is from a study of shared clonotypes between healthy human individuals. Study-wide context: Per donor, three plates held CD4 naive cells, three held CD4 memory, two held CD8 naive and one held CD8 memory. Study observations and caveats: Shared clonotypes across all four donors exceeded non-shared ones in generation probability.

Turning to this clone: Its specificity is not known.

CDR1 and CDR2 from the germline V gene are LNHDA and SQIVND (reference sequence). This CDR3 region has 16 residues. V lost 3 bases and J lost 2; bases outside the gene matches: 3. Clones were sequenced by immunoSEQ multiplex PCR, and TCRdb holds only the in-frame ones, with some missing. Here the sample spans about 530,000 clones, about 95% being singletons. Sequencing used naive CD4+ T cells sorted from blood. Subset meaning: CD45RA+ positively selected. The chain carries TRBV19 and TRBJ2-6; TRBD1 matches 8 bases. This clonotype was obtained from a woman between 25 and 40 years old in good health. For the CDR3, the DNA is TGTGCCAGTAGTATGCAGGGGGCGGCTGGGGCCAACGTCCTGACTTTC. As protein: CASSMQGAAGANVLTF.